The 4 T cell receptor beta chains listed next were all sequenced from one sample in a study of T cell changes during pregnancy in multiple sclerosis. The protocol was immunoSEQ multiplex PCR, while the TCRdb copy is restricted to in-frame clones and leaves out a portion. Found here are under 55,000 clones, approximately 91% of them singletons; the top ten hold 1.4%. Sequences were obtained from PBMCs (not recorded whether the cells were cultured). The receptors were gathered from a female donor with multiple sclerosis, enrolled in a pregnancy study.

This clone was found once. The chain links TRBV7-2 to TRBJ2-7, with a possible D match to TRBD2 (7 bases). Germline loops: CDR1 SGHTA, CDR2 FQGNSA. Trimming removed 5 bases from V and 5 bases from J, with 19 bases in between. The CDR3 is made up of 15 amino acids. The CDR3 protein is CASSPVGGRENEQYF. In nucleotides, the CDR3 is TGTGCCAGCAGCCCGGTCGGGGGGCGCGAAAACGAGCAGTACTTC. Complete variable domain (other parts from reference TRBV7-2 and TRBJ2-7): GAGVSQSPSNKVTEKGKDVELRCDPISGHTALYWYRQSLGQGLEFLIYFQGNSAPDKSGLPSDRFSAERTGGSVSTLTIQRTQQEDSAVYLCASSPVGGRENEQYFGPGTRLTVT.

The CDR3 nucleotides are TGTGCCATCAGTGAGTGGGAAGTCAACTATGGCTACACCTTC. It specifies CAISEWEVNYGYTF. The V call is TRBV10-3, the J call TRBJ1-2; D is ambiguous. CDR1 and CDR2 from the germline V gene are ENHRY and SYGVKD. The CDR3 extends over 14 amino acids. Trimming stripped 1 base from V and 2 bases from J, with 8 bases between.

This clone has only a few counts. The rearrangement uses TRBV7-2 and TRBJ1-2; maybe TRBD1 (6 bases). Germline V CDR1 and CDR2: SGHTA, FQGNSA. Trimming removed 6 bases at V and 7 bases at J, with 15 bases between. The CDR3 is 13 amino acids. The CDR3 DNA reads as TGTGCCAGCAGTCGATATAACAGGGTTGGCTACACCTTC. Amino acids: CASSRYNRVGYTF.

This chain connects TRBV7-9 to TRBJ1-1, with no clear D. Trimming shortened V by 4 bases and J by 4 bases, and 4 bases separated the two germline ends. The CDR3 has 11 residues. Germline V gives CDR1 SEHNR, CDR2 FQNEAQ (reference sequence). CDR3 DNA: TGTGCCAGCAGCTCGGGCACTGAAGCTTTCTTT. It encodes CASSSGTEAFF.